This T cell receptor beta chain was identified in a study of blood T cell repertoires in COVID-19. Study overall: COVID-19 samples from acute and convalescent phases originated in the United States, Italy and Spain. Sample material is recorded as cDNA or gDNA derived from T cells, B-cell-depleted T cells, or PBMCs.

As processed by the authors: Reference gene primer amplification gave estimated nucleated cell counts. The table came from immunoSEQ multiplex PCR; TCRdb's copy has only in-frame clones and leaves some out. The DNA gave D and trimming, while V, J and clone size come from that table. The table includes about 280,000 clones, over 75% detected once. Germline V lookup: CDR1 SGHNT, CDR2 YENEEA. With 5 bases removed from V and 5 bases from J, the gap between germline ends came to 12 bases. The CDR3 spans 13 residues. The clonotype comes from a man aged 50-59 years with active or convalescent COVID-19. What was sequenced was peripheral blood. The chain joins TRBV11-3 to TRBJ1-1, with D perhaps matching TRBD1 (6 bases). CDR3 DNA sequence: TGTGCCAGCAGCGCTACAGGGATGACTGAAGCTTTCTTT. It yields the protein CASSATGMTEAFF.